This T cell receptor beta chain was found in a study of PD-1 blockade in classical Hodgkin lymphoma. Study summary: Patients received nivolumab 3 mg/kg intravenously every 2 weeks.

Each patient relapsed following autologous stem cell transplantation, and prior brentuximab vedotin exposure differed. Assay: immunoSEQ multiplex PCR; the TCRdb copy retains only in-frame clones and omits some. The sample carries 45,000 or so clones, roughly 90% recorded once. The CDR3 consists of 17 residues. CDR1 is MGHRA and CDR2 is YSYEKL in the germline V gene. The V gene lost 0 bases and the J gene lost 0 bases, with 14 bases spanning the gap. Here the sequenced sample was peripheral blood mononuclear cells (PBMCs), taken at baseline. The rearrangement uses TRBV4-1 and TRBJ1-1; D is undetermined. This TCR came from a human donor with classical Hodgkin lymphoma. The CDR3 bases are TGCGCCAGCAGCCAAGACCCTTCATTGGCGGTGAACACTGAAGCTTTCTTT. It specifies CASSQDPSLAVNTEAFF.